A single sample gave rise to the 27 T cell receptor beta chains below, sequenced in a study of cytomegalovirus exposure and HLA in healthy donors. The PCR had 60 Vbeta and 13 Jbeta primers. Data came from immunoSEQ multiplex PCR; TCRdb stores just in-frame clones and leaves some out. The sample includes about 140,000 clones, about 81% of them seen just once. What was sequenced was PBMCs. Source of these receptors: a woman aged 45-60 years in good health and CMV-seropositive.

The chain carries TRBV27 and TRBJ1-3; D perhaps matches TRBD1 (6 bases). Between the trimmed V and J ends, which lost 5 bases and 6 bases, there was a span of 14 bases. Germline loops: CDR1 MNHEY, CDR2 SMNVEV (reference sequence). CDR3 length: 14 residues. The CDR3 here is CASSPTGYENTIYF. CDR3 coding DNA: TGTGCCAGCAGTCCCACAGGGTATGAAAACACCATATATTTT.

The chain combines TRBV18 with TRBJ2-1, with a possible D match to TRBD2 (6 bases). Germline V gives CDR1 KGHSH, CDR2 LQKENI. This CDR3 has 15 amino acids. The V end lost 0 bases, the J end lost 0 bases, and 6 bases lay between the germline ends. The CDR3 is CASSPPGGSYNEQFF. The CDR3 coding sequence is TGTGCCAGCTCACCACCCGGGGGCTCCTACAATGAGCAGTTCTTC.

The CDR3 spells CASSPSRGRNEQFF. CDR3 bases: TGTGCCAGCAGCCCCAGCAGAGGGAGGAATGAGCAGTTCTTC. The chain has TRBV9 and TRBJ2-1, with a possible D match to TRBD2 (6 bases). CDR1 SGDLS and CDR2 YYNGEE come from the germline V gene. Deletions cut 4 bases from V and 7 bases from J, with 15 bases between. This CDR3 contains 14 residues.

The chain joins TRBV18 to TRBJ2-5; 10 bases are a match to TRBD2. Germline CDR1 and CDR2: KGHSH and LQKENI. The J segment lost 3 bases and the V segment lost 4 bases, leaving 5 bases of the junction unmatched. The CDR3 has 15 residues. The DNA for the CDR3 is TGTGCCAGCTCACTTGCCCTAGCGGGAGAAGAGACCCAGTACTTC. Translating it yields CASSLALAGEETQYF.

The rearrangement joins TRBV11-2 to TRBJ2-7, with TRBD2 as a possible D gene (6 bases). V lost 2 bases to trimming and J lost 9 bases, with 14 bases between them. The CDR3 is 13 amino acids. Germline V gene lookup returns CDR1 SGHAT and CDR2 FQNNGV. Here the CDR3 DNA reads TGTGCCAGCAGCTTATCTGGAGGGGCAGGGCAGTACTTC. Amino acids: CASSLSGGAGQYF.

J is TRBJ1-6 and V is TRBV7-6; weak D call: TRBD1 (5 bases). CDR3 size: 15 residues. Germline CDR1 and CDR2: SGHVS and FNYEAQ. V lost 0 bases and J 8 bases, leaving 11 bases between the germline ends. In DNA, the CDR3 is TGTGCCAGCAGCTTAGCGTGGGGCGAGGATTCACCCCTCCACTTT. Residues: CASSLAWGEDSPLHF.

The chain has TRBV18 and TRBJ2-3; TRBD2 matches 7 bases. V trimming: 6 bases; J trimming: 1 base; junction bases outside the gene matches: 4. CDR1 is KGHSH, CDR2 LQKENI, per germline. This CDR3 has 14 residues. This CDR3 is CASSRGDGTDTQYF. The CDR3 bases are TGTGCCAGCTCTCGGGGGGATGGCACAGATACGCAGTATTTT.

V gene TRBV27 combines with J gene TRBJ1-1, with unresolved D. The germline gives CDR1 MNHEY, CDR2 SMNVEV (reference sequence). Trimming shortened V by 4 bases and J by 4 bases, and 16 bases separated the two germline ends. The CDR3 runs to 15 residues. CDR3 sequence: CASSSQGIGITEAFF. CDR3 in DNA: TGTGCCAGCAGTTCTCAAGGGATCGGGATCACTGAAGCTTTCTTT.

The rearrangement links TRBV5-5 to TRBJ2-1; tentatively, D is TRBD2 (5 bases). Germline V lookup: CDR1 SGHKS, CDR2 YYEKEE (reference sequence). CDR3 length: 12 amino acids. Trimming cost V 3 bases and J 14 bases, with 15 bases left between them. In DNA form, the CDR3 reads TGTGCCAGCAGCTCCCTGATCCCCGGGGAGTTCTTC. This translates into CASSSLIPGEFF.

This chain uses TRBV7-2 with TRBJ2-1, with D possibly TRBD2 on 5 matching bases. This CDR3 contains 13 residues. Germline-derived CDR1 and CDR2 are SGHTA and FQGNSA. V was trimmed by 6 bases and J by 4 bases, leaving 10 bases between them. The CDR3 region is CASSPGMYNEQFF. The CDR3 nucleotides read TGTGCCAGCAGTCCGGGGATGTACAATGAGCAGTTCTTC.

The chain couples TRBV5-5 to TRBJ2-1; D call uncertain. Germline V gene data show CDR1 as SGHKS and CDR2 as YYEKEE (reference sequence). This CDR3 has 13 amino acids. The V end lost 4 bases, the J end lost 0 bases, and 5 bases lay between the germline ends. DNA of the CDR3: TGTGCCAGCAGCCCCGTCTCCTACAATGAGCAGTTCTTC. It specifies CASSPVSYNEQFF.

The genes are TRBV18 and TRBJ1-1; 8 bases fit TRBD1. The V gene end was trimmed by 0 bases and the J gene end by 3 bases; junction bases not matched to a gene: 3. CDR3 length: 15 amino acids. Germline V gene lookup returns CDR1 KGHSH and CDR2 LQKENI. DNA for the CDR3: TGTGCCAGCTCACCACCGACAGGGGTTGACACTGAAGCTTTCTTT. This encodes CASSPPTGVDTEAFF.

This sequence joins TRBV4-1 and TRBJ1-3, with 10 bases identical to TRBD1. The germline V gene has CDR1 MGHRA and CDR2 YSYEKL. This CDR3 is built from 16 residues. Trimming cost V 4 bases and J 0 bases; bases outside gene matches: 3. Here the CDR3 reads CASSPGQGHSGNTIYF. For the CDR3, the DNA is TGCGCCAGCAGCCCGGGACAGGGGCACTCTGGAAACACCATATATTTT.

This clone came up a few times. This chain connects TRBV7-3 to TRBJ2-7, with TRBD1 identical over 7 bases. The CDR3 length is 12 residues. Germline lookup yields CDR1 SGHTA and CDR2 FQGTGA. Trimming at V came to 5 bases and at J to 4 bases, leaving 2 bases not matched to a gene. The CDR3 DNA sequence: TGTGCCAGCAGCCAGACAGGGTACGAGCAGTACTTC. It specifies CASSQTGYEQYF.

The chain employs TRBV29-1 and TRBJ2-7, with D maybe TRBD1 (6 bases). Between the trimmed V and J ends, which lost 7 bases and 10 bases, there was a span of 20 bases. The CDR3 sequence is 12 residues long. Germline V lookup: CDR1 SQVTM, CDR2 ANQGSEA. CDR3 loop: CSATGKSGTQYF. The CDR3 bases are TGCAGCGCTACCGGAAAGTCAGGGACACAGTACTTC.

V usage is TRBV7-2 and J usage is TRBJ1-1; D is ambiguous. The CDR3 loop spans 14 amino acids. CDR1 is SGHTA and CDR2 is FQGNSA in the germline V gene. Trimming stripped 4 bases from V and 7 bases from J, with 16 bases between. In nucleotides, the CDR3 is TGTGCCAGCAGCTCTCGGACGGGGAGCATTGAAGCTTTCTTT. Its protein is CASSSRTGSIEAFF.

The genes are TRBV11-3 and TRBJ2-5; weak D call: TRBD1 (7 bases). V lost 5 bases to trimming and J lost 3 bases, with 10 bases between them. The CDR3 length is 13 residues. Germline-derived CDR1 and CDR2 are SGHNT and YENEEA. CDR3 loop: CASSIRGEETQYF. Here the CDR3 DNA reads TGTGCCAGCAGCATCAGGGGGGAAGAGACCCAGTACTTC.

The chain carries TRBV5-1 and TRBJ1-1, with 7 bases fitting TRBD1. The trim removed 5 bases at V and 2 bases at J, leaving 3 bases unmatched. Germline CDR1 reads SGHRS; CDR2 reads YFSETQ. This CDR3 region has 13 residues. Here the CDR3 reads CASRGQTNTEAFF. DNA for the CDR3: TGCGCCAGCAGGGGACAGACTAACACTGAAGCTTTCTTT.

Remarks on this clone: The same CDR3 arises from other DNA sequences in this sample as well. The chain carries TRBV9 and TRBJ2-1; the match to TRBD1 covers 8 bases. V gave up 2 bases and J gave up 3 bases; unmatched junction bases: 4. The germline CDR1 and CDR2 sequences are SGDLS and YYNGEE. CDR3 length equals 15 residues. CDR3 amino acids: CASSVSGGGYNEQFF. CDR3 sequence (DNA): TGTGCCAGCAGCGTTTCAGGGGGCGGCTACAATGAGCAGTTCTTC.

This chain joins TRBV29-1 and TRBJ1-2; D unresolved. The V gene lost 6 bases and the J gene lost 3 bases, with 17 bases spanning the gap. CDR1 is SQVTM and CDR2 is ANQGSEA in the germline V gene. CDR3 length equals 14 residues. CDR3 sequence: CSVTDQRRDYGYTF. The CDR3 DNA follows: TGCAGCGTCACTGACCAAAGACGGGACTATGGCTACACCTTC.

The V call is TRBV18, the J call TRBJ1-1; tentatively, D is TRBD1 (6 bases). Germline V gene lookup returns CDR1 KGHSH and CDR2 LQKENI. Trimming took 6 bases from V and 1 from J, leaving 15 bases between them. The CDR3 has 15 residues. The CDR3 loop is CASSSLQGRNTEAFF. In DNA, the CDR3 is TGTGCCAGCTCGTCTCTACAGGGCCGGAACACTGAAGCTTTCTTT.

Remarks on this clone: Other nucleotide sequences in the sample specify the same CDR3. The rearrangement links TRBV4-3 to TRBJ1-2, with TRBD1 identical over 7 bases. From germline, CDR1 is LGHNA and CDR2 YSLEER. V lost 4 bases, J lost 2 bases, and 1 base stayed unmatched. The CDR3 has 13 residues. CDR3 sequence (DNA): TGCGCCAGCAGCCTGGGACAGAACTATGGCTACACCTTC. It specifies CASSLGQNYGYTF.

The J gene is TRBJ2-5, the V gene TRBV29-1, with no clear D. Near its end, the DNA agrees better with TRBJ2-7, so the J call may be wrong. Germline assignment: CDR1 SQVTM and CDR2 ANQGSEA. The CDR3 totals 12 residues. CDR3 in amino acids: CSVGAPRSEQYF. For the CDR3, the DNA is TGCAGCGTTGGAGCCCCTAGGTCCGAGCAGTACTTC.

The V call is TRBV28, the J call TRBJ1-1; possibly TRBD1 for D (6 bases). V was clipped by 7 bases and J by 3 bases, with 18 bases between them. There are 15 residues in the CDR3. Germline CDR1 MDHEN, CDR2 SYDVKM. CDR3 nucleotides: TGTGCCAGCATCCAAGGGGGGAGGGGAGACACTGAAGCTTTCTTT. This sequence encodes CASIQGGRGDTEAFF. Full variable domain (remainder filled in from reference TRBV28 and TRBJ1-1): DVKVTQSSRYLVKRTGEKVFLECVQDMDHENMFWYRQDPGLGLRLIYFSYDVKMKEKGDIPEGYSVSREKKERFSLILESASTNQTSMYLCASIQGGRGDTEAFFGQGTRLTVV.

J is TRBJ2-1 and V is TRBV6-5, with D tentatively TRBD2 (5 bases). With 2 bases removed from V and 7 bases from J, the gap between germline ends came to 18 bases. Per the germline V gene, CDR1 is MNHEY and CDR2 is SVGAGI. The CDR3 has 16 residues. The CDR3 loop is CASSYRSGRWRNEQFF. The DNA for the CDR3 is TGTGCCAGCAGTTACCGAAGTGGTCGTTGGAGGAATGAGCAGTTCTTC.

The rearrangement uses TRBV28 and TRBJ2-3, with TRBD2 matching 10 bases. Germline V lookup: CDR1 MDHEN, CDR2 SYDVKM. With 3 bases clipped from V and 0 bases from J, the junction kept 9 bases outside the gene matches. This CDR3 spans 18 amino acids. Written as DNA, the CDR3 is TGTGCCAGCAGTTTCGTTCCGGGACTAGCGCTTAGCACAGATACGCAGTATTTT. Translating it yields CASSFVPGLALSTDTQYF.

The rearrangement joins TRBV27 to TRBJ2-7, with 8 bases that match TRBD1. CDR1 and CDR2 from the germline V gene are MNHEY and SMNVEV (reference sequence). The CDR3 contains 15 residues. V lost 6 bases, J lost 5 bases, and 12 bases stayed unmatched. CDR3 loop: CASSQGASGSDEQYF. CDR3 nucleotide sequence: TGTGCCAGCAGCCAGGGGGCCTCAGGTTCCGACGAGCAGTACTTC.